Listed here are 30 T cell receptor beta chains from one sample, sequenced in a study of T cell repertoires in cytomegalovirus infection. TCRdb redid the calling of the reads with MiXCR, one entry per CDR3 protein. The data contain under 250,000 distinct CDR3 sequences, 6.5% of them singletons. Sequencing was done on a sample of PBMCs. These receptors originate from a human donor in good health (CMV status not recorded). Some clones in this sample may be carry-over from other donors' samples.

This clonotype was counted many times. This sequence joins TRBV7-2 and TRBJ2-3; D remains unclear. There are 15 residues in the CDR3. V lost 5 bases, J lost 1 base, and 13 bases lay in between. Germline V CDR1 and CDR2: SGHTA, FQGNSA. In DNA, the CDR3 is TGTGCCAGCAGCCTGACCCCGGGCGGCACAGATACGCAGTATTTT. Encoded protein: CASSLTPGGTDTQYF.

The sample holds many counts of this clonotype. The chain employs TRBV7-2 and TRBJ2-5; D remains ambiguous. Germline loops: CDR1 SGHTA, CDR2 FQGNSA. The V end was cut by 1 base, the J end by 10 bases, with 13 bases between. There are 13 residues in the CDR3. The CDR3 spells CASSLGSEVGQYF. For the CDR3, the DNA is TGTGCCAGCAGCTTAGGATCCGAGGTGGGCCAGTACTTC.

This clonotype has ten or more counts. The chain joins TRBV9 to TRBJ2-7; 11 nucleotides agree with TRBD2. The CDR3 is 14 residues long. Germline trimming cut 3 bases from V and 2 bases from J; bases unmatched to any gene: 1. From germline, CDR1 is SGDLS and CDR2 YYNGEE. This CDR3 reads CASSDSGGAYEQYF. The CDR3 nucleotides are TGTGCCAGCAGCGATAGCGGGGGGGCCTACGAGCAGTACTTC.

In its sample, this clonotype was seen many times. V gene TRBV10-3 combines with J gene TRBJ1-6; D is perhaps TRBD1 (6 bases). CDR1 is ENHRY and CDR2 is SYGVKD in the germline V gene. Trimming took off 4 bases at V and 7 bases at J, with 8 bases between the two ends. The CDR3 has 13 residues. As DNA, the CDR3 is TGTGCCATCAGTGCTGGGGGCAATTCACCCCTCCACTTT. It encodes CAISAGGNSPLHF.

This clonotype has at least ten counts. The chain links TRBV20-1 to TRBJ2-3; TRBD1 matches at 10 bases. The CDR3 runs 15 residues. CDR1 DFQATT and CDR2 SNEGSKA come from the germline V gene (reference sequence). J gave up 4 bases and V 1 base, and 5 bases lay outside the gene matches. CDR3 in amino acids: CSARGQGAGADTQYF. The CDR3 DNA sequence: TGCAGTGCTAGAGGACAGGGGGCTGGGGCAGATACGCAGTATTTT.

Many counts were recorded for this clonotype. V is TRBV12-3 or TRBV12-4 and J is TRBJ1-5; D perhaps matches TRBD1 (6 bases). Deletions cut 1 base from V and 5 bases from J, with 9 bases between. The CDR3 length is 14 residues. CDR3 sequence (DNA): TGTGCCAGCAGTTTAGGACAGGCCTATCAGCCCCAGCATTTT. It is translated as CASSLGQAYQPQHF.

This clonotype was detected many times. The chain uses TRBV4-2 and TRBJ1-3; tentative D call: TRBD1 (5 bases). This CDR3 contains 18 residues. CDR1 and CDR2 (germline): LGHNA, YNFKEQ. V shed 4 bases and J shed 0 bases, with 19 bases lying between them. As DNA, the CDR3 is TGTGCCAGCAGCCCCTGGGGCGGGCAGGCGAACTCTGGAAACACCATATATTTT. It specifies CASSPWGGQANSGNTIYF.

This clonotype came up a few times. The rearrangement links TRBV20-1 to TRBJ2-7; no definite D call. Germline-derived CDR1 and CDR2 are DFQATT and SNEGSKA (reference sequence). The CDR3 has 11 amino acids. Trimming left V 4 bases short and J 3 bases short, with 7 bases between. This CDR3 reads CSAKGDYEQYF. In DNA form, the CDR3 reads TGCAGTGCTAAGGGTGACTACGAGCAGTACTTC.

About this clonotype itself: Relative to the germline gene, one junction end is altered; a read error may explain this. Here the CDR3 DNA reads TGTGCCAGCTGCTTTGGACTAGTTGAGACCCAGTACTTC. This encodes CASCFGLVETQYF. The chain has TRBV7-2 and TRBJ2-5; 7 bases match TRBD2. CDR3 length: 13 amino acids. The germline CDR1 and CDR2 sequences are SGHTA and FQGNSA.

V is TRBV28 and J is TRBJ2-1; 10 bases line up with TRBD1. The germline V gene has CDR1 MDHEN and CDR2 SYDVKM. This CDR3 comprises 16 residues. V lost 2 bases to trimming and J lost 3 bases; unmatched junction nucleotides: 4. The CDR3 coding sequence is TGTGCCAGCAGTTTAATGGGACAGGGGTACTACAATGAGCAGTTCTTC. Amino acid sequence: CASSLMGQGYYNEQFF.

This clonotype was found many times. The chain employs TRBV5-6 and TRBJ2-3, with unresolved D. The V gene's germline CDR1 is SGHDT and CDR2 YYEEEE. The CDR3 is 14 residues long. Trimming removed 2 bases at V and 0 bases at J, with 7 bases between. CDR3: CASSFGLSTDTQYF. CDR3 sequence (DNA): TGTGCCAGCAGCTTCGGGCTGAGCACAGATACGCAGTATTTT.

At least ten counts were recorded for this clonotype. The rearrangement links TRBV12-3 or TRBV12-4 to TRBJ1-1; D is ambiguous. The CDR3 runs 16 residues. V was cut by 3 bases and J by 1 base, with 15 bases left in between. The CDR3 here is CASSFGWVTGNTEAFF. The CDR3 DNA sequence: TGTGCCAGCAGTTTCGGGTGGGTTACGGGGAACACTGAAGCTTTCTTT.

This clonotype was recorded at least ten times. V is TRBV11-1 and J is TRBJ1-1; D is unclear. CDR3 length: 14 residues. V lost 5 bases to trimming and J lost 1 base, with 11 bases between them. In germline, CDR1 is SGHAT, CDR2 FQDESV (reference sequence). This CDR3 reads CASSTSAWNTEAFF. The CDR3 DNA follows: TGTGCCAGCAGCACGTCAGCGTGGAACACTGAAGCTTTCTTT.

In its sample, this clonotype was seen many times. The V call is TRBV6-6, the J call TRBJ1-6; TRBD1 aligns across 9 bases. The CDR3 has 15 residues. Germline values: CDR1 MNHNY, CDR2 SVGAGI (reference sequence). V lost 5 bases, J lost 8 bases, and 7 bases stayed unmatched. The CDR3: CASSRGGQGDSPLHF. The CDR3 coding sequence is TGTGCCAGCAGTCGAGGGGGACAGGGTGATTCACCCCTCCACTTT.

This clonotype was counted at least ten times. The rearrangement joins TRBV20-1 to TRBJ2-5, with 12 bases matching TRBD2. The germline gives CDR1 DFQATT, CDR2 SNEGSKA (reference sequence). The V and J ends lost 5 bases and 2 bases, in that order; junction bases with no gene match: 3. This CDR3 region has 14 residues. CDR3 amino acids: CSAGLAGFQETQYF. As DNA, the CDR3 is TGCAGTGCTGGACTAGCGGGGTTTCAAGAGACCCAGTACTTC.

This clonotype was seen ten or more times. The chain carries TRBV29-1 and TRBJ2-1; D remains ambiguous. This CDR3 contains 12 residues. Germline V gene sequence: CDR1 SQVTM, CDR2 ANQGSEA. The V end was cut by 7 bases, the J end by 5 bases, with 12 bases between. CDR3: CSGGRYNNEQFF. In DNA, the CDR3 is TGCAGCGGTGGAAGGTACAACAATGAGCAGTTCTTC.

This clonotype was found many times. CDR3 bases: TGTGCCAGCAGTGAATTTGGAGGGGCGGGCTACACCTTC. Its protein is CASSEFGGAGYTF. V and J are TRBV25-1 and TRBJ1-2, with a tentative D call TRBD1 (5 bases). Germline values: CDR1 MGHDK, CDR2 SYGVNS. V shed 1 base and J shed 8 bases, with 11 bases lying between them. This CDR3 comprises 13 residues.

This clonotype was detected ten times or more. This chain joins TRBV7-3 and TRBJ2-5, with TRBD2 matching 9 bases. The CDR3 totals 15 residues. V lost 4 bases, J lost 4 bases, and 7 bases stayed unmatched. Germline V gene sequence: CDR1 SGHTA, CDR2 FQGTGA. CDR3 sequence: CASSSSGGYGETQYF. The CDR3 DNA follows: TGTGCCAGCAGCTCCAGCGGGGGGTATGGAGAGACCCAGTACTTC.

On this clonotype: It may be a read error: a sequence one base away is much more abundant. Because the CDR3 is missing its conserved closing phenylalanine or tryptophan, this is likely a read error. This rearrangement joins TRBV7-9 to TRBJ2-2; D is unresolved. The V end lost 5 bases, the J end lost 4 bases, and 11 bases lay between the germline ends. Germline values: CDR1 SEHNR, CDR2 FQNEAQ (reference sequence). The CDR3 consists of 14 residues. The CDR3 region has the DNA TGTGCCAGCAGCCCGACCAGGCTCACCGGGGAGCTGTTTTCT. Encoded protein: CASSPTRLTGELFS.

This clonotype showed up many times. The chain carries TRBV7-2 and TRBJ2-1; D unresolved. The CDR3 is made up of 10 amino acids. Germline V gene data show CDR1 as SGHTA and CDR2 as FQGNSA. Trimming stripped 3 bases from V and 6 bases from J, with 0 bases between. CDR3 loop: CASSFNEQFF. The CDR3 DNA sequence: TGTGCCAGCAGCTTCAATGAGCAGTTCTTC.

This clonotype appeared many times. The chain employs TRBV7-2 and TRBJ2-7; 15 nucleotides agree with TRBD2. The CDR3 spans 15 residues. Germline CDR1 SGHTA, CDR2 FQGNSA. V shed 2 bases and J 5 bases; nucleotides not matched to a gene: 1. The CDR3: CASSLRTSGGDEQYF. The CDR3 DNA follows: TGTGCCAGCAGCTTAAGGACTAGCGGGGGGGACGAGCAGTACTTC.

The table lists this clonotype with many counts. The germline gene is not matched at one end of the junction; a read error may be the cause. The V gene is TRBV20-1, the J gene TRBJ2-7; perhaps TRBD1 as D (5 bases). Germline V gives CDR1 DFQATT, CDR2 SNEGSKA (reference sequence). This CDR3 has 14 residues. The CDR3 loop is CSARVSGLPYEQYF. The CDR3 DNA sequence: TGCAGTGCAAGAGTTTCAGGGCTCCCCTACGAGCAGTACTTC.

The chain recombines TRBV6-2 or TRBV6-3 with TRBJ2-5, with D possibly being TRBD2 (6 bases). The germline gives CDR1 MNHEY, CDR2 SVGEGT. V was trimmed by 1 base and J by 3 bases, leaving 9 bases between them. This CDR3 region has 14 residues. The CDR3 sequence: CASSYWGVEETQYF. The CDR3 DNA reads TGTGCCAGCAGTTACTGGGGGGTCGAAGAGACCCAGTACTTC.

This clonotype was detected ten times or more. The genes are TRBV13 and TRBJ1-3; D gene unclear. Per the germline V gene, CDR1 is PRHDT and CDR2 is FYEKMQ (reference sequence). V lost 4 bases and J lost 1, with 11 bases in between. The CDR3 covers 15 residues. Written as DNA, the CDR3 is TGTGCCAGCAGCTCCGGACGGATTTCTGGAAACACCATATATTTT. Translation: CASSSGRISGNTIYF.

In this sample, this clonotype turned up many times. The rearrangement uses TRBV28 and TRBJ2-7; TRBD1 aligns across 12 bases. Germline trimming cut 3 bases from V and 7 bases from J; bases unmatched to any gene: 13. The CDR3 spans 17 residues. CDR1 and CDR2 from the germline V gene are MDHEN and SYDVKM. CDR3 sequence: CASSFPGTGGSGREQYF. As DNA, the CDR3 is TGTGCCAGCAGTTTCCCCGGGACAGGGGGCTCAGGGCGAGAGCAGTACTTC.

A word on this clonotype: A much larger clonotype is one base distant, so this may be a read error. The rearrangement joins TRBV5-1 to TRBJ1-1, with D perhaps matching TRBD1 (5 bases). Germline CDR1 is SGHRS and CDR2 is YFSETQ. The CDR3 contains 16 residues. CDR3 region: CAGSLWRGSMNTEAFF. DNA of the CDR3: TGCGCCGGCAGCTTGTGGAGGGGCTCGATGAACACTGAAGCTTTCTTT.

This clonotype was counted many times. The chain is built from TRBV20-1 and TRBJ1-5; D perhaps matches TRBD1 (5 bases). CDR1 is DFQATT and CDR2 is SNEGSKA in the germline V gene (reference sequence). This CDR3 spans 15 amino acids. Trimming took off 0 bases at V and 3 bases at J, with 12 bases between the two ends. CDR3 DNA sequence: TGCAGTGCTAGAGAGCAGGGAAGCACCAATCAGCCCCAGCATTTT. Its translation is CSAREQGSTNQPQHF.

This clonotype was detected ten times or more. CDR3 DNA: TGTGTCGGAGCCCCGTCTGGAAACACCATATATTTT. Translated, it gives CVGAPSGNTIYF. The rearrangement joins TRBV7-9 to TRBJ1-3; D is ambiguous. CDR1 is SEHNR, CDR2 FQNEAQ, per germline (reference sequence). The CDR3 is 12 amino acids. Full variable domain (missing parts from reference TRBV7-9 and TRBJ1-3): DTGVSQNPRHKITKRGQNVTFRCDPISEHNRLYWYRQTLGQGPEFLTYFQNEAQLEKSRLLSDRFSAERPKGSFSTLEIQRTEQGDSAMYLCVGAPSGNTIYFGEGSWLTVV.

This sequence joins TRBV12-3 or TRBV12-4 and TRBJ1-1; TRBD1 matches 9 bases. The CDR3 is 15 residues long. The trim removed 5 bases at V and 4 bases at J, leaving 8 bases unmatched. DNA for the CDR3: TGTGCCAGCAGTACAAACAGGGGGCCTGGCACTGAAGCTTTCTTT. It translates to CASSTNRGPGTEAFF.

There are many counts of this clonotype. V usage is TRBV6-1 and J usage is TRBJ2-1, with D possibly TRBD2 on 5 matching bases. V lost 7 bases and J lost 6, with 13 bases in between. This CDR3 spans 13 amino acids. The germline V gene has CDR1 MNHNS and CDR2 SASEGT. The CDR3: CASTKNRGNEQFF. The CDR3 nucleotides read TGTGCCAGCACCAAGAATCGGGGCAATGAGCAGTTCTTC.